The 3 T cell receptor beta chains below were found in one sample sequenced in a study of blood T cells in healthy people across ages. The authors ran a second PCR of 7 to 11 cycles using a sample-barcoded 5' primer and a J-beta primer mix. From the 5' RACE reads, TCRdb called clonotypes with MiXCR, one entry per CDR3 protein. This table holds around 780,000 distinct CDR3 sequences, 56% found once. Sequenced material: blood. All receptors come from a man aged 35 to 55 in good health.

The chain uses TRBV7-2 and TRBJ2-2; a weak D match, TRBD1 (6 bases). Germline values: CDR1 SGHTA, CDR2 FQGNSA. CDR3 size: 14 residues. Trimming removed 5 bases at V and 8 bases at J, with 15 bases between. The DNA of the CDR3 is TGTGCCAGCAGCCAAACAGGGAGTCGAGGGGAGCTGTTTTTT. Its translation is CASSQTGSRGELFF.

This clonotype was observed a few times. The chain has TRBV20-1 and TRBJ1-5; D is undetermined. This CDR3 spans 13 amino acids. V lost 4 bases to trimming and J lost 5 bases, with 12 bases between them. Looked up from germline, CDR1 is DFQATT and CDR2 is SNEGSKA (reference sequence). The CDR3 sequence: CSAIRGQHQPQHF. CDR3 DNA sequence: TGCAGTGCTATACGTGGCCAACATCAGCCCCAGCATTTT.

The chain is built from TRBV6-5 and TRBJ1-1; the match to TRBD1 covers 7 bases. Losses at the gene ends were 2 bases for V and 0 bases for J; bases not matched to a gene: 12. The CDR3 contains 18 residues. Germline V gene sequence: CDR1 MNHEY, CDR2 SVGAGI. The CDR3 loop is CASSYGSRGQTMNTEAFF. DNA for the CDR3: TGTGCCAGCAGTTACGGGTCTAGGGGACAGACCATGAACACTGAAGCTTTCTTT.